The rows below give T cell receptor beta chains drawn from one sample of a study of T cells after posttransplantation cyclophosphamide. The method was immunoSEQ multiplex PCR; TCRdb's version includes in-frame clones alone and lacks a portion of them. This sample has 8,000 to 10,000 clones; roughly nine tenths occur once, and the top ten carry 4.2%. The sequencing here drew on PBMCs, taken 420 to 450 days after allogeneic stem cell transplant with calcineurin inhibitor and methotrexate. The receptors come from a male patient in his 50s who received an allogeneic stem cell transplant from an unrelated donor, was CMV-positive, and had chronic GVHD only. Part of the T cells may come from the graft donor. The CDR3 runs from the conserved cysteine through the conserved F or W. D genes are given only for firm matches. The size entry is marked missing in some rows and otherwise reads once, few, many or a size class.

clone size,J gene,V gene,D gene,CDR3 DNA,CDR3 protein
.,TRBJ2-7,TRBV6-5,.,TGTGCCAGCAGTTACCTGGCCAGTACCTACGAGCAGTACTTC,CASSYLASTYEQYF
.,TRBJ2-3,TRBV4-2,TRBD2,TGTGCCAGCAGCCAAGAGAGCGGGGGGGGCACAGATACGCAGTATTTT,CASSQESGGGTDTQYF
.,TRBJ1-2,TRBV29-1,TRBD1,TGCAGCGTTGGGTCCGGGGGCAGGGGGAAGGGCTACACCTTC,CSVGSGGRGKGYTF
.,TRBJ2-7,TRBV2,.,TGTGCCAGCAGTGAAGGTTCGGGAGAGGCCTACGAGCAGTACTTC,CASSEGSGEAYEQYF
.,TRBJ1-2,TRBV4-1,TRBD1,TGCGCCAGCAGCCAGGGTTCGACAGGGGGCGGCTATGGCTACACCTTC,CASSQGSTGGGYGYTF
once,TRBJ2-3,TRBV7-9,TRBD1,TGTGCCAGCAGCTTAACAGGGGTGGGCACAGATACGCAGTATTTT,CASSLTGVGTDTQYF
.,TRBJ1-1,TRBV29-1,TRBD1,TGCAGCGTTGAAGGACAGGGCGGGACTGAAGCTTTCTTT,CSVEGQGGTEAFF
.,TRBJ2-5,TRBV12-1,.,TGTGCCAGCAGCTTGCCGGGACAGGGTCCTAGCGGGGGGTTCGTAGGGACCCAGTACTTC,CASSLPGQGPSGGFVGTQYF
.,TRBJ2-3,TRBV9,.,TGTGCCAGCAGCGCCTCAGGGAGCACAGATACGCAGTATTTT,CASSASGSTDTQYF
.,TRBJ1-2,TRBV28,.,TGTGCCAGCCAACAGCTTAACTATGGCTACACCTTC,CASQQLNYGYTF
.,TRBJ2-2,TRBV7-3,.,TGTGCCAGCAGCTTAATGGGCTCCGGGGAGCTGTTTTTT,CASSLMGSGELFF
.,TRBJ2-7,TRBV28,TRBD1,TGTGCCAGCAGAGGGGACAGGGGGACACGGGAGCAGTACTTC,CASRGDRGTREQYF
medium-sized,TRBJ1-2,TRBV19,.,TGTGCCAGTAAGGTACAGGGTTATGGCTACACCTTC,CASKVQGYGYTF
few,TRBJ1-3,TRBV28,.,TGTGCCAGCGAGGTTGGAAACACCATATATTTT,CASEVGNTIYF
.,TRBJ1-3,TRBV6-1,TRBD1,TGTGCCAGCAGTGTTCGACAGGGCTTCTTCTCTGGAAACACCATATATTTT,CASSVRQGFFSGNTIYF
.,TRBJ1-2,TRBV28,.,TGTGCCAGCAGTGCTTACGGGACATACTATGGCTACACCTTC,CASSAYGTYYGYTF
.,TRBJ1-2,TRBV6-1,.,TGTGCCAGCAGTGAAGCCGTGGCAGGGGCTGGCTACACCTTC,CASSEAVAGAGYTF
.,TRBJ2-3,TRBV6-6,.,TGTGCCAGCAGTTCACTAACACGAGGCACAGATACGCAGTATTTT,CASSSLTRGTDTQYF
.,TRBJ1-2,TRBV10-2,.,TGCGCCAGCAGTGAGTTAGACATTGTATACACCTTC,CASSELDIVYTF
.,TRBJ2-1,TRBV29-1,.,TGCAGCGTGGGGGACGGACTATACAATGAGCAGTTCTTC,CSVGDGLYNEQFF
.,TRBJ1-1,TRBV7-8,.,TGTGCCACCCTGGGACAACAGAACACTGAAGCTTTCTTT,CATLGQQNTEAFF
.,TRBJ2-5,TRBV28,TRBD1,TGTGCCAGCAGTTCCTGGGACAGGGGCAGCCAAGAGACCCAGTACTTC,CASSSWDRGSQETQYF
.,TRBJ1-6,TRBV5-1,.,TGCGCCAGCAGCCCCCGCTCGGGTTCACCCCTCCACTTT,CASSPRSGSPLHF
.,TRBJ2-7,TRBV6-5,TRBD1,TGTGCCAGCAGTTTGGGACAGCTCAACGAGCAGTACTTC,CASSLGQLNEQYF
.,TRBJ2-3,TRBV4-3,TRBD2,TGCGCCAGCAGCCAAGAAGGGGGCTTCGCCGGGACTAGCGGGAGGCAACATACGCAGTATTTT,CASSQEGGFAGTSGRQHTQYF
.,TRBJ2-5,TRBV9,TRBD2,TGTGCCAGCAGCTTGTTGGGAGGGGTAGAAGAGACCCAGTACTTC,CASSLLGGVEETQYF
.,TRBJ2-2,TRBV5-1,.,TGCGCCAGCAGCCCCGGGACTCTAGCCGGGGAGCTGTTTTTT,CASSPGTLAGELFF
.,TRBJ2-3,TRBV27,TRBD2,TGTGCCAGCAAGGGGACTAGCGGGGATACGCAGTATTTT,CASKGTSGDTQYF
.,TRBJ2-1,TRBV19,TRBD2,TGTGCCAGTAGTATTGGCGGGAGGGCCTATGGGAATGAGCAGTTCTTC,CASSIGGRAYGNEQFF
.,TRBJ1-1,TRBV5-1,.,TGCGCCAGCAGCTCGACCCCTCAGCTAGGGAACACTGAAGCTTTCTTT,CASSSTPQLGNTEAFF
.,TRBJ1-3,TRBV7-2,.,TGTGCCAGCAGCTTAGCGGGGGGACGCACCCGCTCTGGAAACACCATATATTTT,CASSLAGGRTRSGNTIYF
.,TRBJ2-5,TRBV6-1,TRBD1,TGTGCCAGCAAGCAGGGGGCTTGGGAGACCCAGTACTTC,CASKQGAWETQYF
.,TRBJ2-7,TRBV19,TRBD1,TGTGTCAGTAGCTCTTCAGGGACAGGGTTTTACGAGCAGTACTTC,CVSSSSGTGFYEQYF
.,TRBJ1-1,TRBV6-1,.,TGTGCCACCTTCCAGGTTGAAGCTTTCTTT,CATFQVEAFF
.,TRBJ2-7,TRBV6-1,TRBD2,TGTGCCAGCAGTTCCGGGACTAGCGGGTCCTACGAGCAGTACTTC,CASSSGTSGSYEQYF
.,TRBJ2-5,TRBV11-2,.,TGTGCCAGCAGCTTACTTCCAGACCAAGAGACCCAGTACTTC,CASSLLPDQETQYF
.,TRBJ2-4,TRBV29-1,.,TGCAGCGTTGAGGCCCAGGAGGACATTCAGTACTTC,CSVEAQEDIQYF
few,TRBJ1-5,TRBV19,.,TGTGCCAGTAGTATAGCCGGGGGGATGCATTTT,CASSIAGGMHF
.,TRBJ2-1,TRBV7-2,TRBD2,TGTGCCAGCAGCTTAGTTGCGCGGGAGGTCCAGTTCAATGAGCAGTTCTTC,CASSLVAREVQFNEQFF
few,TRBJ1-1,TRBV28,TRBD1,TGTGCCAGCAGTTTGGGACAGTTGATAGAGTGGGCTTTCTTT,CASSLGQLIEWAFF
.,TRBJ1-2,TRBV19,.,TGTGCCAGTTGGGGGCCTTATGGCTACACCTTC,CASWGPYGYTF
.,TRBJ1-1,TRBV4-1,TRBD1,TGCGCCAGCAGCCAACCGGGGACAGGGGACACTGAAGCTTTCTTT,CASSQPGTGDTEAFF
.,TRBJ1-2,TRBV6-5,.,TGTGCCAGCGGACTCGACTATGGCTACACCTTC,CASGLDYGYTF
.,TRBJ1-1,TRBV2,.,TGTGCCAGCACCCGGTCCCCGGGGGATTACACTGAAGCTTTCTTT,CASTRSPGDYTEAFF
.,TRBJ2-4,TRBV27,.,TGTGCCAGCAGTCCCCGATGGGGGGTCCGTCAGGGGGGCATTCAGTACTTC,CASSPRWGVRQGGIQYF